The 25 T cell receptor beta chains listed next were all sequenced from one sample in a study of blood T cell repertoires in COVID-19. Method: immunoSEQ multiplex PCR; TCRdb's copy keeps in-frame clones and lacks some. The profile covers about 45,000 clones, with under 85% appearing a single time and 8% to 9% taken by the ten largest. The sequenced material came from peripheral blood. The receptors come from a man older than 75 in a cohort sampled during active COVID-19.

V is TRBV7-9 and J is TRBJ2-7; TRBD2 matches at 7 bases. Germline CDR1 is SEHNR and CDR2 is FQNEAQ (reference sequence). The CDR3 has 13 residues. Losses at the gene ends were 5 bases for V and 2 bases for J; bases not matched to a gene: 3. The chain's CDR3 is CASSRGSTYEQYF. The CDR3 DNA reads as TGTGCCAGCAGCCGCGGGAGTACCTACGAGCAGTACTTC.

CDR3 bases: TGTGCCAGCAGATCGCTGGGGGGGACCTACGAGCAGTACTTC. Amino acids: CASRSLGGTYEQYF. This chain connects TRBV27 to TRBJ2-7, with 7 bases identical to TRBD2. V trimming: 6 bases; J trimming: 2 bases; junction bases outside the gene matches: 7. CDR1 and CDR2 from the germline V gene are MNHEY and SMNVEV (reference sequence). The CDR3 contains 14 residues.

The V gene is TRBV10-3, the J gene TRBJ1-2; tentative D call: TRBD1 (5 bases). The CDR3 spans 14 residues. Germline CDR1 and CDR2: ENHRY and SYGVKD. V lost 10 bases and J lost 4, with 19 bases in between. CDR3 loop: CATLEQGGGYGYTF. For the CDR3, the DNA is TGTGCCACGTTGGAGCAGGGAGGAGGCTATGGCTACACCTTC.

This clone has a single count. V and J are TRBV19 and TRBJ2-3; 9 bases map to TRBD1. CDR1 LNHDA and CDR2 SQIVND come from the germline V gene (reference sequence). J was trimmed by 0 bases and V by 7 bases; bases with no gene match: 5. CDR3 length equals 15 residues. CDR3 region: CASTTGTGSTDTQYF. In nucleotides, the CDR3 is TGTGCCAGTACCACCGGGACAGGGAGCACAGATACGCAGTATTTT.

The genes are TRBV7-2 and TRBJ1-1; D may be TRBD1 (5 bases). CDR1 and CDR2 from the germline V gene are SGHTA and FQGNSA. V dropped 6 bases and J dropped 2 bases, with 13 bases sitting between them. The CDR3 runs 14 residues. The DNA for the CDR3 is TGTGCCAGCAGTTTAATAGACAGAAACACTGAAGCTTTCTTT. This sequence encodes CASSLIDRNTEAFF. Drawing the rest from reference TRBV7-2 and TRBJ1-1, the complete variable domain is GAGVSQSPSNKVTEKGKDVELRCDPISGHTALYWYRQSLGQGLEFLIYFQGNSAPDKSGLPSDRFSAERTGGSVSTLTIQRTQQEDSAVYLCASSLIDRNTEAFFGQGTRLTVV.

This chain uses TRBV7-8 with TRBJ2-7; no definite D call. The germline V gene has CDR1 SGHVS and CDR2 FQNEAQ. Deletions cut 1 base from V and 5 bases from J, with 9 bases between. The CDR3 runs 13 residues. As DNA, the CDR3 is TGTGCCAGCAGCTTAGGGGCACCCGACGAGCAGTACTTC. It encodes CASSLGAPDEQYF.

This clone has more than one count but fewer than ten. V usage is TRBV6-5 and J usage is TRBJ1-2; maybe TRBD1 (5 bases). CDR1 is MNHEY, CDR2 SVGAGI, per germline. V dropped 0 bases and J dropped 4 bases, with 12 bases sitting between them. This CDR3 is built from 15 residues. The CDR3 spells CASSYSTRVGYGYTF. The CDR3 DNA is TGTGCCAGCAGTTACTCGACCAGGGTAGGCTATGGCTACACCTTC.

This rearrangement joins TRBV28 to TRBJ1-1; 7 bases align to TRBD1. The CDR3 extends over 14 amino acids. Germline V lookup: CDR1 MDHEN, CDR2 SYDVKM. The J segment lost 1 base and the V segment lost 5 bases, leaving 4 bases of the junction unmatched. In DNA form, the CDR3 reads TGTGCCAGCAGTCGGTACAGGGGGAACACTGAAGCTTTCTTT. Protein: CASSRYRGNTEAFF.

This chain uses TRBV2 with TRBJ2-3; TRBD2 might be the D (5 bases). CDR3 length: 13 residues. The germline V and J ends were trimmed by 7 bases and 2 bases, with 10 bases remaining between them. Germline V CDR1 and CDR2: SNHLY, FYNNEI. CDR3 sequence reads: CASNGIFTDTQYF. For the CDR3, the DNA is TGTGCCAGCAACGGGATCTTCACAGATACGCAGTATTTT.

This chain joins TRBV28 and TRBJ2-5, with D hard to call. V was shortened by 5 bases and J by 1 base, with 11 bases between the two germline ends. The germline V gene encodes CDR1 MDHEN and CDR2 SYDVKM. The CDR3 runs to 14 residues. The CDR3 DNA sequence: TGTGCCAGCAGTAACCATGGCGGCCAAGAGACCCAGTACTTC. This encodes CASSNHGGQETQYF.

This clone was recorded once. Here the CDR3 DNA reads TGTGCCAGCAGCCGACAGGTCAATCAGCCCCAGCATTTT. The encoded protein is CASSRQVNQPQHF. The chain combines TRBV3-1 (or the pseudogene TRBV3-2) with TRBJ1-5; D is possibly TRBD1 (6 bases). V was pared by 4 bases and J by 3 bases, with 7 bases between. Germline values: CDR1 LGHDT, CDR2 YNNKEL (reference sequence). The CDR3 is made up of 13 amino acids.

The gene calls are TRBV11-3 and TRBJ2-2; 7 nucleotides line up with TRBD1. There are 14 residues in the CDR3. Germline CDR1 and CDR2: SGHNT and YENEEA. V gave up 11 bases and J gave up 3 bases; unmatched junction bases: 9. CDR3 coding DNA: TGTGCCTCCAGACGGACAGGAGACACCGGGGAGCTGTTTTTT. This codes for CASRRTGDTGELFF. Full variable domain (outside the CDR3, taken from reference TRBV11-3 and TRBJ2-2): EAGVVQSPRYKIIEKKQPVAFWCNPISGHNTLYWYLQNLGQGPELLIRYENEEAVDDSQLPKDRFSAERLKGVDSTLKIQPAELGDSAVYLCASRRTGDTGELFFGEGSRLTVL.

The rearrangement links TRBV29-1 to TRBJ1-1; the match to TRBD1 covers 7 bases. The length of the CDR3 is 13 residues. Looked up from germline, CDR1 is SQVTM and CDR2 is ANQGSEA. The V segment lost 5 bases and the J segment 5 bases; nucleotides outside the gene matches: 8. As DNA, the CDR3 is TGCAGCGTTACGGCAGGGGGTGGGACTGAAGCTTTCTTT. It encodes CSVTAGGGTEAFF.

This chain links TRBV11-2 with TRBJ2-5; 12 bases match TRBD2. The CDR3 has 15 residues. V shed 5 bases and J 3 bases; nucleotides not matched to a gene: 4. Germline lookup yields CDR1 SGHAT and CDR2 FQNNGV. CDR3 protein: CASSNRLAGEETQYF. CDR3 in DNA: TGTGCCAGCAGCAACCGACTAGCGGGAGAAGAGACCCAGTACTTC.

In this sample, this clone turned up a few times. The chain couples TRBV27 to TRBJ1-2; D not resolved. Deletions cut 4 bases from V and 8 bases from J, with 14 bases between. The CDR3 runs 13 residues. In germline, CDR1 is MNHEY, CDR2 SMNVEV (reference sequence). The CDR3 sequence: CASSWRRNDGYTF. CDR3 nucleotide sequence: TGTGCCAGCAGTTGGCGCAGGAATGACGGCTACACCTTC.

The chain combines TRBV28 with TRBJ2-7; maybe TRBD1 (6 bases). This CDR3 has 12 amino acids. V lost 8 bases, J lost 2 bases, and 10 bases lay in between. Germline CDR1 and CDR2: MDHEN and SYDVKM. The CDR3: CASGQKTYEQYF. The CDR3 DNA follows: TGTGCCAGCGGACAGAAAACCTACGAGCAGTACTTC.

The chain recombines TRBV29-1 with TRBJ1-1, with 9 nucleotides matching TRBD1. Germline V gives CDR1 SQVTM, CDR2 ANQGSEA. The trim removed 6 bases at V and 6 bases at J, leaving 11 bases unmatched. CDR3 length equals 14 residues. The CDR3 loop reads CSVTPGQGFSEAFF. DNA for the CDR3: TGCAGCGTCACTCCGGGACAGGGATTTTCTGAAGCTTTCTTT.

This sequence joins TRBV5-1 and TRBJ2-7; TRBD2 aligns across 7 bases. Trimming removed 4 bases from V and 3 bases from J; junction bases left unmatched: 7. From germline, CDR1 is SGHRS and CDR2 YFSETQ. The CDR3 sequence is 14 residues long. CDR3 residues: CASSPFGEGYEQYF. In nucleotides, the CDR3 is TGCGCCAGCAGCCCGTTCGGGGAGGGCTACGAGCAGTACTTC.

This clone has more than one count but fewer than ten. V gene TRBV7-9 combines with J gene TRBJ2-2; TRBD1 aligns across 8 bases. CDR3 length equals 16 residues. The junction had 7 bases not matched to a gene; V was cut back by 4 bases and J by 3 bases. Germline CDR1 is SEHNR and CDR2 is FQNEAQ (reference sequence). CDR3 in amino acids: CASSSGDRWYTGELFF. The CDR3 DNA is TGTGCCAGCAGCTCTGGGGACAGGTGGTACACCGGGGAGCTGTTTTTT.

The DNA of the CDR3 is TGTGCCAGTAGTATGGACAGGACGGTATATATAACTGAAGCTTTCTTT. Translation gives CASSMDRTVYITEAFF. This chain joins TRBV19 and TRBJ1-1; 7 bases match TRBD1. The V gene's germline CDR1 is LNHDA and CDR2 SQIVND (reference sequence). V was clipped by 3 bases and J by 5 bases; unmatched bases: 12. The CDR3 runs 16 residues.

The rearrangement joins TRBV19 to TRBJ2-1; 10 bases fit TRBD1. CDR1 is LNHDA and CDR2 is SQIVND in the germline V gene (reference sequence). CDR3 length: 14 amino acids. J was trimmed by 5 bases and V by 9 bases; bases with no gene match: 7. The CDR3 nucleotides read TGTGCCAGCAAGAGGGACAGGGGAAACAATGAGCAGTTCTTC. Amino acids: CASKRDRGNNEQFF.

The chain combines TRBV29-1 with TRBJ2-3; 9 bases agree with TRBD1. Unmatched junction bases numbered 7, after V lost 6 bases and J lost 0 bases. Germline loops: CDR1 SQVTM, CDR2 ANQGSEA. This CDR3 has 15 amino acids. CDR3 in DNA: TGCAGCGTGAAGGGGGGGACAGGGAGCACAGATACGCAGTATTTT. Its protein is CSVKGGTGSTDTQYF.

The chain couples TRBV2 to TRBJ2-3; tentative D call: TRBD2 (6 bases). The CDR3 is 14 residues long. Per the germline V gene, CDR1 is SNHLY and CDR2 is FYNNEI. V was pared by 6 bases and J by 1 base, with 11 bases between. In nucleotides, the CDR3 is TGTGCCAGCAGACCTAGCGAGGGCACAGATACGCAGTATTTT. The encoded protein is CASRPSEGTDTQYF.

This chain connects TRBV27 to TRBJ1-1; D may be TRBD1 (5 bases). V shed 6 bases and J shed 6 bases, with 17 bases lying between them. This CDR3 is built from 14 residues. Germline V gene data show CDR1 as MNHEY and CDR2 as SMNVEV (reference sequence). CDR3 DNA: TGTGCCAGCAGCAAGTGGAGGGGTGACTCTGAAGCTTTCTTT. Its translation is CASSKWRGDSEAFF.

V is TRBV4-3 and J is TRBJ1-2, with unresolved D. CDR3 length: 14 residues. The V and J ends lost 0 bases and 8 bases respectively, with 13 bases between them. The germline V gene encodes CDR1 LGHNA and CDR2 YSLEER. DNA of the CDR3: TGCGCCAGCAGCCAAGATAGGACTTTTGGCGGCTACACCTTC. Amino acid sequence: CASSQDRTFGGYTF.